Following are 11 T cell receptor beta chains from one sample sequenced in a study of control samples from healthy donors and cancer patients. The assay was immunoSEQ multiplex PCR, and TCRdb's table has in-frame clones only and misses some. The sample contains about 150,000 clones, 70% to 90% of which appear only once. Sequencing input: blood. These receptor sequences come from a man younger than 35 in good health.

This rearrangement joins TRBV27 to TRBJ1-4; maybe TRBD1 (5 bases). CDR3 length equals 14 residues. Germline V CDR1 and CDR2: MNHEY, SMNVEV (reference sequence). V lost 2 bases and J lost 3, with 7 bases in between. The CDR3 spells CASSLRQSNEKLFF. In nucleotides, the CDR3 is TGTGCCAGCAGTTTAAGACAGTCTAATGAAAAACTGTTTTTT.

The V and J genes are TRBV5-4 and TRBJ1-2; maybe TRBD1 (6 bases). Germline CDR1 and CDR2: SGHNT and YYREEE (reference sequence). V was shortened by 4 bases and J by 6 bases, with 16 bases between the two germline ends. CDR3 length equals 14 residues. The CDR3 DNA reads as TGTGCCAGCAGCCAACGAGCCACAGGGCATGGCTACACCTTC. Protein: CASSQRATGHGYTF.

The chain is built from TRBV6-4 and TRBJ1-1; D remains unclear. The V gene's germline CDR1 is MRHNA and CDR2 SNTAGT. Trimming shortened V by 4 bases and J by 3 bases, and 12 bases separated the two germline ends. The CDR3 runs to 14 residues. CDR3 nucleotide sequence: TGTGCCAGCAGTGGGGGAGGGTTGGACACTGAAGCTTTCTTT. It translates to CASSGGGLDTEAFF.

This chain joins TRBV6-2 or TRBV6-3 and TRBJ2-7; D possibly corresponds to TRBD1 (6 bases). Trimming shortened V by 6 bases and J by 2 bases, and 17 bases separated the two germline ends. Looked up from germline, CDR1 is MNHEY and CDR2 is SVGEGT. The CDR3 sequence is 15 residues long. The CDR3 sequence is CASSHLHTGPYEQYF. For the CDR3, the DNA is TGTGCCAGCAGCCACCTCCATACAGGGCCCTACGAGCAGTACTTC.

The chain couples TRBV15 to TRBJ1-3; weak D call: TRBD1 (5 bases). CDR1 is LNHNV, CDR2 YYDKDF, per germline (reference sequence). Trimming took off 0 bases at V and 1 base at J, with 10 bases between the two ends. The CDR3 loop spans 16 amino acids. CDR3 coding DNA: TGTGCCACCAGCAGAGATTGGGGGGGTTCTGGAAACACCATATATTTT. Protein sequence: CATSRDWGGSGNTIYF.

This chain uses TRBV3-1 (or the pseudogene TRBV3-2) with TRBJ1-1; the D is unclear. The CDR3 extends over 15 amino acids. Germline V CDR1 and CDR2: LGHDT, YNNKEL (reference sequence). Deletions cut 0 bases from V and 3 bases from J, with 11 bases between. CDR3 nucleotides: TGTGCCAGCAGCCAAGATTACAGAACATACACTGAAGCTTTCTTT. Residues: CASSQDYRTYTEAFF.

J is TRBJ1-5 and V is TRBV7-2; D perhaps matches TRBD1 (5 bases). V lost 3 bases and J lost 3, with 12 bases in between. Germline V gene data show CDR1 as SGHTA and CDR2 as FQGNSA. The CDR3 consists of 15 residues. This chain's CDR3 is CASSFTDSPNQPQHF. In nucleotides, the CDR3 is TGTGCCAGCAGCTTCACCGACAGCCCCAATCAGCCCCAGCATTTT.

The chain is built from TRBV7-9 and TRBJ1-4, with D possibly being TRBD1 (6 bases). The germline V gene has CDR1 SEHNR and CDR2 FQNEAQ (reference sequence). CDR3 length: 15 amino acids. Trimming took off 5 bases at V and 7 bases at J, with 17 bases between the two ends. The CDR3 nucleotides read TGTGCCAGCAGCATTACAGGGCGTTTTGGTGAAAAACTGTTTTTT. Amino acids: CASSITGRFGEKLFF.

This clone came up once. This chain joins TRBV5-1 and TRBJ2-5; 11 bases agree with TRBD2. With 0 bases clipped from V and 5 bases from J, the junction kept 6 bases outside the gene matches. Germline lookup yields CDR1 SGHRS and CDR2 YFSETQ. This CDR3 has 16 amino acids. The CDR3 DNA is TGCGCCAGCAGCTTGGCTCTAGCGGGGGGTGAGGAGACCCAGTACTTC. It yields the protein CASSLALAGGEETQYF.

This clone showed up just once. This chain uses TRBV7-3 with TRBJ1-1; D is unresolved. This CDR3 region has 13 residues. Deletions cut 5 bases from V and 3 bases from J, with 10 bases between. Germline CDR1 SGHTA, CDR2 FQGTGA. The CDR3 DNA reads TGTGCCAGCAGCCCTGAGAGATACACTGAAGCTTTCTTT. This codes for CASSPERYTEAFF.

The rearrangement links TRBV7-8 to TRBJ2-1, with 10 positions matching TRBD2. CDR1 SGHVS and CDR2 FQNEAQ come from the germline V gene. The CDR3 sequence is 15 residues long. Losses at the gene ends were 7 bases for V and 7 bases for J; bases not matched to a gene: 10. CDR3 bases: TGTGCCAGCAACTCTGTAGCGGGGGGTTTTAATGAGCAGTTCTTC. Its protein product is CASNSVAGGFNEQFF.